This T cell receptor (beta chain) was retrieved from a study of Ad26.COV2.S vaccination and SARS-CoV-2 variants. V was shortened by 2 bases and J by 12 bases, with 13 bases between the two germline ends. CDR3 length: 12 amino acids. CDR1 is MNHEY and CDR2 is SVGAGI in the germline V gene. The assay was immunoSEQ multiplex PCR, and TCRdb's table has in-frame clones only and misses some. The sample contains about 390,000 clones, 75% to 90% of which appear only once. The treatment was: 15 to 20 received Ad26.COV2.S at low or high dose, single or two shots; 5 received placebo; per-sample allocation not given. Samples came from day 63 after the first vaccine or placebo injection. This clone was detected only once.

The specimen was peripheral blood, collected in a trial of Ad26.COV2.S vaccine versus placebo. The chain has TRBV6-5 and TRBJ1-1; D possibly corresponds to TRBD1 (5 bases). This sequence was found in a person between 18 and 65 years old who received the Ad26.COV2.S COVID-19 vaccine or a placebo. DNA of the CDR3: TGTGCCAGCAGTTACGGGACGGAGGCAACTTTCTTT. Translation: CASSYGTEATFF.